The 8 T cell receptor beta chains below come from one sample, sequenced in a study of CD8 T cells in Susac syndrome. Roughly 0.5 to 1 ug RNA was reverse transcribed with random hexamers. TCRdb reanalysed the immunoSEQ multiplex PCR reads using MiXCR and keeps one entry per CDR3 protein. The sample contains around 140,000 distinct CDR3 sequences, roughly 95% of which appear only once. Material for sequencing was CD4+ T cells from PBMCs. The receptors derive from a human donor with multiple sclerosis.

This clonotype came up once. The rearrangement links TRBV29-1 to TRBJ2-2, with 9 bases that match TRBD1. CDR1 is SQVTM and CDR2 is ANQGSEA in the germline V gene. The V and J ends lost 6 bases and 7 bases, in that order; junction bases with no gene match: 9. The CDR3 totals 14 residues. As DNA, the CDR3 is TGCAGCGTGGGCATTACAGGGGGCAACGGGGAGCTGTTTTTT. Translated, it gives CSVGITGGNGELFF.

The J gene is TRBJ1-2, the V gene TRBV28, with 9 bases matching TRBD1. The CDR3 is 17 amino acids. Germline V gene lookup returns CDR1 MDHEN and CDR2 SYDVKM. V lost 5 bases, J lost 4 bases, and 14 bases stayed unmatched. As DNA, the CDR3 is TGTGCCAGCAGTACCCCCCTCGGGACAGGGAATGGCTATGGCTACACCTTC. It encodes CASSTPLGTGNGYGYTF.

The chain recombines TRBV7-2 with TRBJ2-3, with TRBD2 identical over 8 bases. The J segment lost 0 bases and the V segment lost 1 base, leaving 3 bases of the junction unmatched. The CDR3 is made up of 16 amino acids. Germline CDR1 is SGHTA and CDR2 is FQGNSA. CDR3 residues: CASSLDSGASTDTQYF. CDR3 DNA sequence: TGTGCCAGCAGCTTAGATAGCGGGGCGAGCACAGATACGCAGTATTTT.

The chain employs TRBV9 and TRBJ1-2, with D tentatively TRBD1 (6 bases). V was pared by 1 base and J by 4 bases, with 17 bases between. The CDR3 length is 16 residues. Germline CDR1 reads SGDLS; CDR2 reads YYNGEE. CDR3 protein: CASSVKQGGYGYGYTF. Written as DNA, the CDR3 is TGTGCCAGCAGCGTAAAACAGGGAGGTTACGGCTATGGCTACACCTTC.

The chain links TRBV7-9 to TRBJ2-7, with D possibly being TRBD1 (6 bases). V dropped 6 bases and J dropped 6 bases, with 24 bases sitting between them. Germline V gives CDR1 SEHNR, CDR2 FQNEAQ (reference sequence). The CDR3 has 16 amino acids. CDR3 bases: TGTGCCAGCAGGGAGATGGGGGACATCAGAGAAGTCGAGCAGTACTTC. As protein: CASREMGDIREVEQYF.

The chain couples TRBV29-1 to TRBJ2-7, with TRBD1 identical over 9 bases. Germline CDR1 and CDR2: SQVTM and ANQGSEA. CDR3 length equals 13 residues. V was clipped by 6 bases and J by 0 bases; unmatched bases: 3. The CDR3 DNA reads TGCAGCGTGACAGGGGGAGGCTCCTACGAGCAGTACTTC. This gives the protein CSVTGGGSYEQYF.

The rearrangement joins TRBV19 to TRBJ2-1; 8 bases align to TRBD1. V trimming: 4 bases; J trimming: 4 bases; junction bases outside the gene matches: 3. The CDR3 has 14 amino acids. The germline V gene has CDR1 LNHDA and CDR2 SQIVND (reference sequence). Here the CDR3 DNA reads TGTGCCAGTAGTAAACAGGGGGGATACAATGAGCAGTTCTTC. Translation: CASSKQGGYNEQFF.

The genes are TRBV29-1 and TRBJ1-2; D not certain. Per the germline V gene, CDR1 is SQVTM and CDR2 is ANQGSEA. The length of the CDR3 is 11 residues. V was clipped by 3 bases and J by 3 bases, with 5 bases between them. The CDR3 protein is CSVDTDYGYTF. As DNA, the CDR3 is TGCAGCGTTGACACAGACTATGGCTACACCTTC. Based on the CDR3 plus reference TRBV29-1 and TRBJ1-2, the full variable domain is SAVISQKPSRDICQRGTSLTIQCQVDSQVTMMFWYRQQPGQSLTLIATANQGSEATYESGFVIDKFPISRPNLTFSTLTVSNMSPEDSSIYLCSVDTDYGYTFGSGTRLTVV.